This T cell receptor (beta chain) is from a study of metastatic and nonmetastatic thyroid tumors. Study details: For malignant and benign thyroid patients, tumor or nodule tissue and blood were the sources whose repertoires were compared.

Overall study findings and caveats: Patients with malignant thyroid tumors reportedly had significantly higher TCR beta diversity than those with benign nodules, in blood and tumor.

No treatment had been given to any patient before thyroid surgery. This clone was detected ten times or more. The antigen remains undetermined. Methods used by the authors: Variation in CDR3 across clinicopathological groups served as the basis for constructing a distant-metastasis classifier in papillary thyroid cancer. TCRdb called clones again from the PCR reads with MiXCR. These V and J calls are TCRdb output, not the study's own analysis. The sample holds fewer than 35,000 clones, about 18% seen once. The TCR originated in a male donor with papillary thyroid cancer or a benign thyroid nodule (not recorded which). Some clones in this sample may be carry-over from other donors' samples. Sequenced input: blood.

The CDR3, as DNA: TGCAGTGCTAGATCGGGAGGGAGAGACTACGAGCAGTACTTC. It is translated as CSARSGGRDYEQYF. This chain links TRBV20-1 with TRBJ2-7, with TRBD2 identical over 8 bases. This CDR3 comprises 14 residues. Germline assignment: CDR1 DFQATT and CDR2 SNEGSKA (reference sequence). V trimming: 2 bases; J trimming: 3 bases; junction bases outside the gene matches: 6.